Listed below are T cell receptor beta chains from one sample, sequenced in a study of shared clonotypes between healthy human individuals. Using immunoSEQ multiplex PCR, the repertoire was profiled, and TCRdb retains in-frame clones only, with some absent. In the table there are over 2,000,000 clones, about 94% of which are singletons. Sequencing was performed on naive CD8+ T cells from PBMCs. These receptors were collected from a young man in good health. Some clones in this sample may be carry-over from other donors' samples. The CDR3 runs from the conserved cysteine through the conserved F or W. Fields, in order: J gene, D gene, V gene, clone size, CDR3 length, CDR3 DNA, CDR3 protein. The D gene is left open where the match is weak. Where a row states a size, it is once, few, many or the class of an expanded clone; other rows omit it.

j_call: TRBJ1-5
d_call: NA
v_call: TRBV28
clone_size: NA
cdr3_length: 14
cdr3_nt: TGTGCCAGCAGTTTACGGGGGAGCAATCAGCCCCAGCATTTT
cdr3_aa: CASSLRGSNQPQHF

j_call: TRBJ2-2
d_call: TRBD2
v_call: TRBV5-8
clone_size: NA
cdr3_length: 19
cdr3_nt: TGTGCCAGCAGCCCTTTGACTAGCGGGAGGGAAGGACTCGCCGGGGAGCTGTTTTTT
cdr3_aa: CASSPLTSGREGLAGELFF

j_call: TRBJ2-3
d_call: NA
v_call: TRBV6-5
clone_size: NA
cdr3_length: 15
cdr3_nt: TGTGCCAGCAGTTACGCGGCAGAACGGAGGGATACGCAGTATTTT
cdr3_aa: CASSYAAERRDTQYF

j_call: TRBJ1-2
d_call: NA
v_call: TRBV7-9
clone_size: NA
cdr3_length: 14
cdr3_nt: TGTGCCAGCAGCTTAGCGGGGACTAACTATGGCTACACCTTC
cdr3_aa: CASSLAGTNYGYTF

j_call: TRBJ2-1
d_call: TRBD2
v_call: TRBV30
clone_size: once
cdr3_length: 15
cdr3_nt: TGTGCCAGAGATAGCGGGAGGGCCTCCTACAATGAGCAGTTCTTC
cdr3_aa: CARDSGRASYNEQFF

j_call: TRBJ1-6
d_call: NA
v_call: TRBV4-1
clone_size: NA
cdr3_length: 15
cdr3_nt: TGCGCCAGCAGCCAAGCCAGGACAGATAATTCACCCCTCCACTTT
cdr3_aa: CASSQARTDNSPLHF

j_call: TRBJ1-5
d_call: TRBD1
v_call: TRBV28
clone_size: few
cdr3_length: 15
cdr3_nt: TGTGCCAGCAGCACCGGGACAGAAGGTGTGTGGCCCCAGCATTTT
cdr3_aa: CASSTGTEGVWPQHF

j_call: TRBJ2-1
d_call: TRBD2
v_call: TRBV9
clone_size: NA
cdr3_length: 16
cdr3_nt: TGTGCCAGCAGCTTTTCCGGGACTAGCGGGAGAGATGAGCAGTTCTTC
cdr3_aa: CASSFSGTSGRDEQFF

j_call: TRBJ2-7
d_call: NA
v_call: TRBV2
clone_size: NA
cdr3_length: 12
cdr3_nt: TGTGCCAGCAGCACAGCCCGCTACGAGCAGTACTTC
cdr3_aa: CASSTARYEQYF

j_call: TRBJ2-5
d_call: TRBD2
v_call: TRBV4-2
clone_size: NA
cdr3_length: 17
cdr3_nt: TGTGCCAGCAGCCAAGAACGCGGGGGGGCAGGGCCAGAGACCCAGTACTTC
cdr3_aa: CASSQERGGAGPETQYF

j_call: TRBJ2-7
d_call: NA
v_call: TRBV28
clone_size: NA
cdr3_length: 13
cdr3_nt: TGTGCCAGCAGCTCTCGAGGGGCCTACGAGCAGTACTTC
cdr3_aa: CASSSRGAYEQYF

j_call: TRBJ2-7
d_call: TRBD1
v_call: TRBV27
clone_size: NA
cdr3_length: 15
cdr3_nt: TGTGCCAGCAGGCCGGAGAGGGGGCCTTCCTACGAGCAGTACTTC
cdr3_aa: CASRPERGPSYEQYF

j_call: TRBJ1-1
d_call: TRBD1
v_call: TRBV5-1
clone_size: NA
cdr3_length: 14
cdr3_nt: TGCGCCAGCGCCCGGACAGGGGCGAACACTGAAGCTTTCTTT
cdr3_aa: CASARTGANTEAFF

j_call: TRBJ1-1
d_call: NA
v_call: TRBV2
clone_size: once
cdr3_length: 12
cdr3_nt: TGTGCCACCCTAACAGGGAACACTGAAGCTTTCTTT
cdr3_aa: CATLTGNTEAFF

j_call: TRBJ2-7
d_call: NA
v_call: TRBV29-1
clone_size: NA
cdr3_length: 14
cdr3_nt: TGCAGCGTTGGAGGTTTACTACACGACTACGAGCAGTACTTC
cdr3_aa: CSVGGLLHDYEQYF

j_call: TRBJ2-1
d_call: TRBD1
v_call: TRBV30
clone_size: once
cdr3_length: 13
cdr3_nt: TGTGCCTGGAGTGGACAGGGGTTCGATGAGCAGTTCTTC
cdr3_aa: CAWSGQGFDEQFF

j_call: TRBJ1-5
d_call: NA
v_call: TRBV1
clone_size: NA
cdr3_length: 23
cdr3_nt: TGCACCAGCAGCCAAGTCCCGGGACAGGGGGCGTCTCAGCAAGAAAATAGCAATCAGCCCCAGCATTTT
cdr3_aa: CTSSQVPGQGASQQENSNQPQHF

j_call: TRBJ2-7
d_call: NA
v_call: TRBV11-2
clone_size: NA
cdr3_length: 17
cdr3_nt: TGTGCCAGCAGCTTCCAAGGGACCTACCGAAGCTCCTACGAGCAGTACTTC
cdr3_aa: CASSFQGTYRSSYEQYF

j_call: TRBJ1-1
d_call: NA
v_call: TRBV30
clone_size: NA
cdr3_length: 12
cdr3_nt: TGTGCCTCGGTCCCGGGCTTGCTAGGAGCTTTCTTT
cdr3_aa: CASVPGLLGAFF

j_call: TRBJ2-1
d_call: NA
v_call: TRBV19
clone_size: NA
cdr3_length: 12
cdr3_nt: TGTGCCAGTAGTGGCAATTACAATGAGCAGTTCTTC
cdr3_aa: CASSGNYNEQFF

j_call: TRBJ2-2
d_call: TRBD2
v_call: TRBV10-1
clone_size: NA
cdr3_length: 15
cdr3_nt: TGCGCCAGCAGTGAGGACCCTAGCGGTCCCGGGGAGCTGTTTTTT
cdr3_aa: CASSEDPSGPGELFF

j_call: TRBJ2-1
d_call: NA
v_call: TRBV7-9
clone_size: NA
cdr3_length: 14
cdr3_nt: TGTGCCAGCAGCTTAGAAGGGGCAGCCAATGAGCAGTTCTTC
cdr3_aa: CASSLEGAANEQFF

j_call: TRBJ1-2
d_call: NA
v_call: TRBV6-5
clone_size: NA
cdr3_length: 14
cdr3_nt: TGTGCCAGCAGTTCTCGGGCAGGGGACTATGGCTACACCTTC
cdr3_aa: CASSSRAGDYGYTF

j_call: TRBJ2-7
d_call: TRBD1
v_call: TRBV25-1
clone_size: NA
cdr3_length: 16
cdr3_nt: TGTGCCAGCAGTCCCCGACAGGGGGCTAGCGCCTACGAGCAGTACTTC
cdr3_aa: CASSPRQGASAYEQYF

j_call: TRBJ2-2
d_call: NA
v_call: TRBV11-2
clone_size: NA
cdr3_length: 15
cdr3_nt: TGTGCCAGCAGCTTAGATCTAACCAACACCGGGGAGCTGTTTTTT
cdr3_aa: CASSLDLTNTGELFF

j_call: TRBJ2-3
d_call: NA
v_call: TRBV30
clone_size: NA
cdr3_length: 15
cdr3_nt: TGTGCCTGGAGTGCGGGTAGCCCGAGTGGGGATACGCAGTATTTT
cdr3_aa: CAWSAGSPSGDTQYF

j_call: TRBJ1-5
d_call: NA
v_call: TRBV19
clone_size: NA
cdr3_length: 14
cdr3_nt: TGTGCCAGTAGAAACAGGTATAGCAATCAGCCCCAGCATTTT
cdr3_aa: CASRNRYSNQPQHF

j_call: TRBJ2-3
d_call: NA
v_call: TRBV11-2
clone_size: NA
cdr3_length: 12
cdr3_nt: TGTGCCAGCAGCGTTAACACAGATACGCAGTATTTT
cdr3_aa: CASSVNTDTQYF

j_call: TRBJ2-1
d_call: NA
v_call: TRBV6-6
clone_size: NA
cdr3_length: 13
cdr3_nt: TGTGCCAGCAGTCACGAGCGGGTCCCTGGGCAGTTCTTC
cdr3_aa: CASSHERVPGQFF

j_call: TRBJ2-7
d_call: NA
v_call: TRBV9
clone_size: NA
cdr3_length: 15
cdr3_nt: TGTGCCAGCAGCGTAGATCAGGCACGCTCCTACGAGCAGTACTTC
cdr3_aa: CASSVDQARSYEQYF

j_call: TRBJ2-7
d_call: TRBD1
v_call: TRBV5-1
clone_size: NA
cdr3_length: 17
cdr3_nt: TGCGCCAGCAGCCCACCCCAGATCGGACAGGGGGCAGGGGAGCAGTACTTC
cdr3_aa: CASSPPQIGQGAGEQYF

j_call: TRBJ1-1
d_call: NA
v_call: TRBV10-3
clone_size: NA
cdr3_length: 15
cdr3_nt: TGTGCCATCACCCAAGACCGGGCTGAGTGGCCTGAAGCTTTCTTT
cdr3_aa: CAITQDRAEWPEAFF

j_call: TRBJ2-5
d_call: NA
v_call: TRBV11-2
clone_size: NA
cdr3_length: 14
cdr3_nt: TGTGCCAGCAGCTTAGGCCTAGAATGGGAGACCCAGTACTTC
cdr3_aa: CASSLGLEWETQYF

j_call: TRBJ1-1
d_call: NA
v_call: TRBV19
clone_size: NA
cdr3_length: 14
cdr3_nt: TGTGCCAGTAGTATTACACTTCAGAGGACTGAAGCTTTCTTT
cdr3_aa: CASSITLQRTEAFF

j_call: TRBJ1-6
d_call: TRBD1
v_call: TRBV28
clone_size: NA
cdr3_length: 14
cdr3_nt: TGTGCCAGCAGTTCAACAGGGGTTCTTTCACCCCTCCACTTT
cdr3_aa: CASSSTGVLSPLHF

j_call: TRBJ2-1
d_call: NA
v_call: TRBV20-1
clone_size: NA
cdr3_length: 11
cdr3_nt: TGCAGTGCTGTGACAGGACATGAGCAGTTCTTC
cdr3_aa: CSAVTGHEQFF

j_call: TRBJ2-7
d_call: NA
v_call: TRBV28
clone_size: once
cdr3_length: 13
cdr3_nt: TGTGCCAGCACCCCACAGGGCTCCTACGAGCAGTACTTC
cdr3_aa: CASTPQGSYEQYF

j_call: TRBJ2-2
d_call: NA
v_call: TRBV27
clone_size: NA
cdr3_length: 16
cdr3_nt: TGTGCCAGCAGTTTAGGACTGGCAGGGTATACCGGGGAGCTGTTTTTT
cdr3_aa: CASSLGLAGYTGELFF

j_call: TRBJ2-7
d_call: NA
v_call: TRBV21-1
clone_size: NA
cdr3_length: 15
cdr3_nt: TGTGCCAGCAGCAAAGACGCTAGCCCACCCTACGAGCAGTACTTC
cdr3_aa: CASSKDASPPYEQYF

j_call: TRBJ2-7
d_call: TRBD2
v_call: TRBV10-3
clone_size: NA
cdr3_length: 16
cdr3_nt: TGTGCCATCCTCGCTAGTCCAACGGGAGGAGAGTACGAGCAGTACTTC
cdr3_aa: CAILASPTGGEYEQYF

j_call: TRBJ1-5
d_call: NA
v_call: TRBV6-6
clone_size: NA
cdr3_length: 16
cdr3_nt: TGTGCCAGCAGAGTCCGGGACCCAGGTGGTAGTCAGCCCCAGCATTTT
cdr3_aa: CASRVRDPGGSQPQHF

j_call: TRBJ2-7
d_call: NA
v_call: TRBV19
clone_size: NA
cdr3_length: 15
cdr3_nt: TGTGCCACCGCCCCCCAGGGGTGGCGCTCCTACGAGCAGTACTTC
cdr3_aa: CATAPQGWRSYEQYF

j_call: TRBJ2-7
d_call: TRBD1
v_call: TRBV28
clone_size: NA
cdr3_length: 16
cdr3_nt: TGTGCCAGCAGCCCGGGTCCTGGACAGGCTACCTACGAGCAGTACTTC
cdr3_aa: CASSPGPGQATYEQYF

j_call: TRBJ2-7
d_call: NA
v_call: TRBV9
clone_size: NA
cdr3_length: 14
cdr3_nt: TGTGCCAGCAGCCCCGGGACCCCATTTCGCGAGCAGTACTTC
cdr3_aa: CASSPGTPFREQYF

j_call: TRBJ1-5
d_call: TRBD1
v_call: TRBV27
clone_size: NA
cdr3_length: 16
cdr3_nt: TGTGCCAGCAGTCCCTCGACAGGGGAGGTCGGGCAGCCCCAGCATTTT
cdr3_aa: CASSPSTGEVGQPQHF

j_call: TRBJ2-7
d_call: NA
v_call: TRBV29-1
clone_size: NA
cdr3_length: 17
cdr3_nt: TGCAGCGTCGGCGGGGGACAGGAACACATCGGGCTTACCGAGCAGTACTTC
cdr3_aa: CSVGGGQEHIGLTEQYF

j_call: TRBJ2-1
d_call: TRBD2
v_call: TRBV30
clone_size: NA
cdr3_length: 14
cdr3_nt: TGTGCCTGGAGTATAGTAGCGGGAGGTAATGAGCAGTTCTTC
cdr3_aa: CAWSIVAGGNEQFF

j_call: TRBJ2-1
d_call: NA
v_call: TRBV28
clone_size: NA
cdr3_length: 15
cdr3_nt: TGTGCCAGCTCTAAGACTAGGGGACTTTACAATGAGCAGTTCTTC
cdr3_aa: CASSKTRGLYNEQFF

j_call: TRBJ2-4
d_call: NA
v_call: TRBV14
clone_size: once
cdr3_length: 15
cdr3_nt: TGTGCCAGCAGCCAATCCGCGGCACCCAAAAACATTCAGTACTTC
cdr3_aa: CASSQSAAPKNIQYF

j_call: TRBJ2-3
d_call: TRBD2
v_call: TRBV7-9
clone_size: NA
cdr3_length: 19
cdr3_nt: TGTGCCAGCAGCAGAAGACTAGCGGAAACCCTGGGCGGCACAGATACGCAGTATTTT
cdr3_aa: CASSRRLAETLGGTDTQYF

j_call: TRBJ2-1
d_call: NA
v_call: TRBV4-1
clone_size: NA
cdr3_length: 14
cdr3_nt: TGCGCCAGCAGCCAAGATCCAGTGGGCGAAGAGCAGTTCTTC
cdr3_aa: CASSQDPVGEEQFF

j_call: TRBJ2-7
d_call: NA
v_call: TRBV18
clone_size: NA
cdr3_length: 15
cdr3_nt: TGTGCCAGCTCACACTGGGACACCTCCTCCTACGAGCAGTACTTC
cdr3_aa: CASSHWDTSSYEQYF

j_call: TRBJ2-1
d_call: NA
v_call: TRBV6-6
clone_size: NA
cdr3_length: 13
cdr3_nt: TGTGCCAGCACGGCGGGGCCCTACAATGAGCAGTTCTTC
cdr3_aa: CASTAGPYNEQFF

j_call: TRBJ2-7
d_call: TRBD1
v_call: TRBV28
clone_size: once
cdr3_length: 14
cdr3_nt: TGTGCCAGCAGTTTATGGGGACAGAACTACGAGCAGTACTTC
cdr3_aa: CASSLWGQNYEQYF